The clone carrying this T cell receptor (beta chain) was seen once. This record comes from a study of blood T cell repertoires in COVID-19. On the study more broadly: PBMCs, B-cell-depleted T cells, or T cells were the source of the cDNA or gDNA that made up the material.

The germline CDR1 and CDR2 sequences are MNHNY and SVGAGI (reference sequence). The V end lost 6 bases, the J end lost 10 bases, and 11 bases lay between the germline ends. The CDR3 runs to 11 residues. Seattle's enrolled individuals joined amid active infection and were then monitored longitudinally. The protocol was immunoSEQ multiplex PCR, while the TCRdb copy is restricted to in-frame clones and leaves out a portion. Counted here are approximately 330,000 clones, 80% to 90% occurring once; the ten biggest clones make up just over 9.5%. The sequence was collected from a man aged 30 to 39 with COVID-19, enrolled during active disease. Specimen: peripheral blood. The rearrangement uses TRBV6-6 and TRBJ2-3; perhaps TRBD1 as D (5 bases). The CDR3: CASSPGSAQYF. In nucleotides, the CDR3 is TGTGCCAGCAGCCCAGGGTCGGCGCAGTATTTT.